The sequence of this T cell receptor beta chain was determined in a study of T cell clusters in autoimmune cytopenias. Multiplex touch-down PCR amplified TRB using TRB-A and TRB-B pools in one tube. Each CDR3 protein gets one entry in TCRdb, which reprocessed the multiplex PCR reads and gives no DNA. The sample's table shows 10,000 to 11,000 distinct CDR3 sequences. Of note for this clonotype: Its antigen is unidentified.

TRB amplification used around 0.25 ug of peripheral blood genomic DNA. Points from the study as a whole: Primary autoimmune cytopenia patients appeared to lack physiological T cell clusters present in healthy donors.

CDR1 and CDR2 from the germline V gene are SGHTA and FQGNSA. The CDR3 totals 14 residues. These same records also appear under a second study, on T cell repertoires in aging, cancer and after chemotherapy. That paper notes: Untreated cancer patients had significantly lower blood TCR diversity than age-matched healthy donors. Across the chemotherapy interval, each cancer cohort showed higher median generation probability, suggesting thymic rebound.

This TCR was recovered from a human donor in good health. The specimen sequenced was peripheral blood. This chain connects TRBV7-2 to TRBJ1-1; TCRdb indicates TRBD1, and absent DNA this call remains unverified. CDR3 loop: CASSLEGSNTEAFF.